This T cell receptor beta chain originates from a study of metastatic and nonmetastatic thyroid tumors. Looking at the study overall: For malignant and benign thyroid patients, tumor or nodule tissue and blood were the sources whose repertoires were compared. Whole-study results and caveats: Across blood and tumor, TCR beta diversity in malignant thyroid tumors was reportedly significantly higher than in benign nodules.

This clone was seen repeatedly, ten times or more. The target antigen is unknown. TCRdb reanalyzed the PCR reads with MiXCR. The table lists fewer than 35,000 clones, 18% of them singletons, with roughly a tenth in the top ten. The CDR3 contains 14 residues. The V end lost 3 bases, the J end lost 6 bases, and 12 bases lay between the germline ends. From germline, CDR1 is SGDLS and CDR2 YYNGEE. There were no patients who had received any treatment before thyroid surgery. The rearrangement joins TRBV9 to TRBJ2-2; D is undetermined. The sample consisted of blood. The receptor comes from a female donor with papillary thyroid cancer or a benign thyroid nodule (not recorded which). Some clones in this sample may be carry-over from other donors' samples. In DNA form, the CDR3 reads TGTGCCAGCAGCGCTCGGCCGGACCCCGGGGAGCTGTTTTTT. Translating gives CASSARPDPGELFF.